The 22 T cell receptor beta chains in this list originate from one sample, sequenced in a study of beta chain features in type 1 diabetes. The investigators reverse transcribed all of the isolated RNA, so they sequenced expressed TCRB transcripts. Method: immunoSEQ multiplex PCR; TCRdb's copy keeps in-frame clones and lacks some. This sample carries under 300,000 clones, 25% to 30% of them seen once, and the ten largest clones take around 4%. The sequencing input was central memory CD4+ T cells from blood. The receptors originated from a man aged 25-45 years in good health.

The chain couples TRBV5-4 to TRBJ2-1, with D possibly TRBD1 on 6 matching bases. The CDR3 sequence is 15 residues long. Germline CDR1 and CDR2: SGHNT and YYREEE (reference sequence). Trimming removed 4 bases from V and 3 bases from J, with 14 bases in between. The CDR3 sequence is CASSTRDTNYNEQFF. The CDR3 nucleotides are TGTGCCAGCAGCACCCGGGACACGAACTACAATGAGCAGTTCTTC.

CDR3 nucleotides: TGTGCCAGCAGTCCCGGGACAGATTATTCACCCCTCCACTTT. It encodes CASSPGTDYSPLHF. This chain connects TRBV2 to TRBJ1-6, with TRBD1 identical over 7 bases. Germline values: CDR1 SNHLY, CDR2 FYNNEI. This CDR3 has 14 residues. The junction had 6 bases not matched to a gene; V was cut back by 5 bases and J by 8 bases.

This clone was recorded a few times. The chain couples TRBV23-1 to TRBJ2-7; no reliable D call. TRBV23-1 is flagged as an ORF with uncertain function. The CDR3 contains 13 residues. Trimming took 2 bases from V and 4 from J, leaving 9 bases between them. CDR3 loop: CASSQGYRYEQYF. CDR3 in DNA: TGCGCCAGCAGTCAAGGGTACCGATACGAGCAGTACTTC.

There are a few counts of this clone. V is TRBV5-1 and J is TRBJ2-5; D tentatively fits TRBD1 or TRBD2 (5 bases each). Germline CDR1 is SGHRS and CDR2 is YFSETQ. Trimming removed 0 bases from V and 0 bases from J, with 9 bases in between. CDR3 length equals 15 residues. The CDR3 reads CASSLEGTYQETQYF. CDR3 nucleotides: TGCGCCAGCAGCTTGGAAGGGACGTACCAAGAGACCCAGTACTTC.

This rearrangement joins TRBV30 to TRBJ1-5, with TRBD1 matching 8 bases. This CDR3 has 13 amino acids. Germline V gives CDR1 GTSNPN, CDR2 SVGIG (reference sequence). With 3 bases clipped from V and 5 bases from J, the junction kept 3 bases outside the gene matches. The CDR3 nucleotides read TGTGCCTGGAGGACAGGGGTTGATCAGCCCCAGCATTTT. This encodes CAWRTGVDQPQHF.

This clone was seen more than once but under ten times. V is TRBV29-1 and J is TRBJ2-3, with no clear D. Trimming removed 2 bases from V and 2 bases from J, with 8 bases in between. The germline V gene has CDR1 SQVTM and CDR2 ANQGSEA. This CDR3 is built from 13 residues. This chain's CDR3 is CSVENIYTDTQYF. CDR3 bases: TGCAGCGTTGAAAACATCTACACAGATACGCAGTATTTT.

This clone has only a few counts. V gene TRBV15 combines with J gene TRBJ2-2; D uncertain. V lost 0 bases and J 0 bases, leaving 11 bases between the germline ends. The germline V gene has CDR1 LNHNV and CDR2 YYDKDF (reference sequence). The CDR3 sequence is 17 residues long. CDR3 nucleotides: TGTGCCACCAGCAGAGATGGGCCAGCGACGAACACCGGGGAGCTGTTTTTT. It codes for CATSRDGPATNTGELFF.

CDR3: CASSDGERTGRTKFF. The CDR3 DNA sequence: TGCGCCAGCAGTGACGGCGAGAGAACAGGGAGGACTAAGTTCTTC. This chain links TRBV10-2 with TRBJ2-1; D is possibly TRBD1 or TRBD2 (6 bases each). CDR1 WSHSY and CDR2 SAAADI come from the germline V gene. The ends were cut back, 3 bases at V and 14 bases at J, with 23 bases in the middle. The CDR3 is made up of 15 amino acids.

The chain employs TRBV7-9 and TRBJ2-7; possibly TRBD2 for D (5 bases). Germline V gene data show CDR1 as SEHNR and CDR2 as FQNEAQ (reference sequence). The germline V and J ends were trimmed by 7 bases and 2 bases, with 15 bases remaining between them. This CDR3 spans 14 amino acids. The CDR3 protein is CASTPFGGTYEQYF. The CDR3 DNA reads TGTGCCAGCACTCCCTTTGGAGGCACCTACGAGCAGTACTTC.

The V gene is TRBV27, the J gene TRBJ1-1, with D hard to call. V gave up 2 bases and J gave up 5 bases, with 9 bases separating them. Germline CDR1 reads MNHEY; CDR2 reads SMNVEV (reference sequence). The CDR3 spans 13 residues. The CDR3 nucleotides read TGTGCCAGCAGTTTAACAACTGGGACTGAAGCTTTCTTT. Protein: CASSLTTGTEAFF.

The CDR3 protein is CASSPQGNRNTGELFF. CDR3 in DNA: TGTGCCAGCAGTCCCCAGGGGAACCGGAACACCGGGGAGCTGTTTTTT. The V and J genes are TRBV2 and TRBJ2-2; TRBD1 is a possible D gene (6 bases). Between the trimmed V and J ends, which lost 5 bases and 1 base, there was a span of 14 bases. Germline loops: CDR1 SNHLY, CDR2 FYNNEI. The CDR3 has 16 residues.

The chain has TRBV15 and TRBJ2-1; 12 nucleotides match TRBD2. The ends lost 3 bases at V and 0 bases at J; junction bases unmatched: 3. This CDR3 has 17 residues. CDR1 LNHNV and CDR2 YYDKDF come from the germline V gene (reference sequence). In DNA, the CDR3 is TGTGCCACCAGCAGGACTAGCGGGGGAAGCTCCTACAATGAGCAGTTCTTC. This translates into CATSRTSGGSSYNEQFF.

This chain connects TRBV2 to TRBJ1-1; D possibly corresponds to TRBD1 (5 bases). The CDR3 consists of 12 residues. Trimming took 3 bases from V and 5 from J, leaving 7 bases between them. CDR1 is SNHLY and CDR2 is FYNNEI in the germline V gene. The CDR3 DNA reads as TGTGCCAGCAGTGATCAGGGAACTGAAGCTTTCTTT. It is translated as CASSDQGTEAFF.

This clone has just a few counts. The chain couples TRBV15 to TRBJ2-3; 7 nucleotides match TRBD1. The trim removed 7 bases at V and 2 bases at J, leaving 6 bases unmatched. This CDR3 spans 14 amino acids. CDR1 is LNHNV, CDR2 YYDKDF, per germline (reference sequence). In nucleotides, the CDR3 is TGTGCCACCAATCACAGGGGAAACACAGATACGCAGTATTTT. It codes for CATNHRGNTDTQYF.

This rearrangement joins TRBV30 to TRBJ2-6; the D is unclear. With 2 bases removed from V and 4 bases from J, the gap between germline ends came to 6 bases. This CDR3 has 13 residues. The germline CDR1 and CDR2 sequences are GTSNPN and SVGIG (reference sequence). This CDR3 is CAWSRAGANVLTF. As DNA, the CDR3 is TGTGCCTGGAGTCGAGCAGGGGCCAACGTCCTGACTTTC.

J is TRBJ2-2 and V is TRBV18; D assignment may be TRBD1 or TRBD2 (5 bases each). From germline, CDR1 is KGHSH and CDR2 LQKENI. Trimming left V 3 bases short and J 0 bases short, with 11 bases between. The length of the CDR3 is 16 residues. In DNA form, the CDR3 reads TGTGCCAGCTCACCTACCGGGACCGCGAACACCGGGGAGCTGTTTTTT. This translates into CASSPTGTANTGELFF.

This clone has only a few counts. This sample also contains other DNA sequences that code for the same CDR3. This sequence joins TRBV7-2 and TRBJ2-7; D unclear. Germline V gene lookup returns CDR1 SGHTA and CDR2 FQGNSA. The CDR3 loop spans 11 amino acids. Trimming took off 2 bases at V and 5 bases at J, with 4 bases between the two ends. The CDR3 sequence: CASSLRNEQYF. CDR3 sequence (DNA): TGTGCCAGCAGCTTAAGGAACGAGCAGTACTTC.

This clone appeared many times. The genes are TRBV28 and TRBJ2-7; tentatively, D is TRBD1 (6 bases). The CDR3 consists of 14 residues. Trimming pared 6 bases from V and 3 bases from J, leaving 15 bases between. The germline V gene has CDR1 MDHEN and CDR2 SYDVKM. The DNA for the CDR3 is TGTGCCAGCAGCCGAGCCGGGACATACTACGAGCAGTACTTC. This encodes CASSRAGTYYEQYF.

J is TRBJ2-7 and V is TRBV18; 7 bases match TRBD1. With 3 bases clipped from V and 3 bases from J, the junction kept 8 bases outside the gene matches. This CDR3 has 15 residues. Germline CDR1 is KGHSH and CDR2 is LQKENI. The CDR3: CASSPPGQLIYEQYF. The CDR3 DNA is TGTGCCAGCTCACCCCCGGGACAGCTTATCTACGAGCAGTACTTC.

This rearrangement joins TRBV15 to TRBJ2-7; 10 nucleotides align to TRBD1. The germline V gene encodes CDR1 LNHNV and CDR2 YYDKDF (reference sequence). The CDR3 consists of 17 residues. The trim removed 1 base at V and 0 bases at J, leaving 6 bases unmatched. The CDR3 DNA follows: TGTGCCACCAGCAGAGGGCCGGGACAGGGGCGCTCCTACGAGCAGTACTTC. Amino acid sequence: CATSRGPGQGRSYEQYF.

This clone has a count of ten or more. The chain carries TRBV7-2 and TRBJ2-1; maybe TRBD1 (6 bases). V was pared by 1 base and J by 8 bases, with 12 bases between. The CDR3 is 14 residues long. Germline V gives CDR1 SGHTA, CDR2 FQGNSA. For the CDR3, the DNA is TGTGCCAGCAGCTTAGAAGGGGGATGGTATGAGCAGTTCTTC. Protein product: CASSLEGGWYEQFF.

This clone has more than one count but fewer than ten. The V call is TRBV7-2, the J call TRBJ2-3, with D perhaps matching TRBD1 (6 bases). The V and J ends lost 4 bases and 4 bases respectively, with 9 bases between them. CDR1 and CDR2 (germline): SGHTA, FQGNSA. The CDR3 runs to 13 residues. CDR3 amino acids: CASSSQGSDTQYF. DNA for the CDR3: TGTGCCAGCAGCTCACAGGGTTCAGATACGCAGTATTTT.